Below, 25 T cell receptor beta chains from the same sample are listed, as sequenced in a study of blood T cell repertoires in COVID-19. TCRdb's copy holds only in-frame clones and misses some; the assay was immunoSEQ multiplex PCR. The sample holds about 240,000 clones, about 85% seen once. The sample taken for sequencing was peripheral blood. Receptors originate from a man aged 30 to 39 who had recovered from COVID-19.

This chain connects TRBV12-5 to TRBJ2-3; a possible D gene is TRBD1 (5 bases). Deletions cut 4 bases from V and 7 bases from J, with 12 bases between. This CDR3 region has 13 residues. Germline V gives CDR1 LGHNT, CDR2 FRNRAP. CDR3 sequence: CASGSLGAHTQYF. In DNA form, the CDR3 reads TGTGCTAGTGGTTCCCTTGGGGCGCATACGCAGTATTTT. Based on the CDR3 plus reference TRBV12-5 and TRBJ2-3, the full variable domain is DARVTQTPRHKVTEMGQEVTMRCQPILGHNTVFWYRQTMMQGLELLAYFRNRAPLDDSGMPKDRFSAEMPDATLATLKIQPSEPRDSAVYFCASGSLGAHTQYFGPGTRLTVL.

This clone was recorded a few times. This sequence joins TRBV9 and TRBJ1-6, with a possible D match to TRBD1 (6 bases). This CDR3 is 13 amino acids long. CDR1 and CDR2 from the germline V gene are SGDLS and YYNGEE. V was clipped by 0 bases and J by 9 bases, with 7 bases between them. The CDR3 reads CASSVAGASPLHF. Here the CDR3 DNA reads TGTGCCAGCAGCGTAGCAGGGGCTTCACCCCTCCACTTT.

The V gene is TRBV27, the J gene TRBJ1-6, with 9 bases identical to TRBD1. The CDR3 is 14 residues long. The V gene's germline CDR1 is MNHEY and CDR2 SMNVEV (reference sequence). J was trimmed by 7 bases and V by 5 bases; bases with no gene match: 3. The DNA of the CDR3 is TGTGCCAGCAGTGCCGGGACAGGGAATTCACCCCTCCACTTT. It specifies CASSAGTGNSPLHF.

This chain uses TRBV5-1 with TRBJ1-6, with 10 bases lining up with TRBD1. Unmatched junction bases numbered 6, after V lost 3 bases and J lost 6 bases. The CDR3 covers 16 residues. Germline V gene data show CDR1 as SGHRS and CDR2 as YFSETQ. The CDR3 DNA reads TGCGCCAGCAGCTCCGGGACAGGGGATTTTAATTCACCCCTCCACTTT. This translates into CASSSGTGDFNSPLHF.

The gene calls are TRBV9 and TRBJ1-1, with D possibly TRBD1 on 5 matching bases. The V gene lost 7 bases and the J gene lost 1 base, with 8 bases spanning the gap. Per germline, CDR1 SGDLS and CDR2 YYNGEE. The CDR3 has 12 amino acids. The CDR3 spells CASSQGNTEAFF. The CDR3 nucleotides are TGTGCCAGCTCGCAGGGGAACACTGAAGCTTTCTTT.

This chain joins TRBV27 and TRBJ2-3; 10 bases are a match to TRBD2. CDR3 length equals 15 residues. Germline lookup yields CDR1 MNHEY and CDR2 SMNVEV (reference sequence). With 4 bases clipped from V and 2 bases from J, the junction kept 3 bases outside the gene matches. CDR3 residues: CASSYTSGATDTQYF. DNA of the CDR3: TGTGCCAGCAGTTACACTAGCGGGGCCACAGATACGCAGTATTTT.

This sequence joins TRBV12-3 or TRBV12-4 and TRBJ1-2, with a tentative D call TRBD1 (5 bases). Trimming removed 6 bases from V and 8 bases from J, with 16 bases in between. The CDR3 is made up of 13 amino acids. This chain's CDR3 is CASSIGEGRGYTF. The CDR3 DNA sequence: TGTGCCAGCAGCATAGGGGAGGGACGGGGCTACACCTTC.

This chain links TRBV12-3 or TRBV12-4 with TRBJ2-5; unclear D gene. The V end was cut by 4 bases, the J end by 2 bases, with 8 bases between. There are 13 residues in the CDR3. This CDR3 reads CASSWALQETQYF. The CDR3 coding sequence is TGTGCCAGCAGTTGGGCACTTCAAGAGACCCAGTACTTC.

Comments on this clone: A junction boundary mismatches the germline segment, possibly from a read error. J is TRBJ1-3 and V is TRBV7-2, with 7 bases that match TRBD1. The CDR3 is 13 amino acids. Germline V CDR1 and CDR2: SGHTA, FQGNSA. CDR3 residues: CASSLGQGMEVNF. DNA for the CDR3: TGTGCCAGCAGCTTAGGACAGGGTATGGAAGTGAATTTT.

The chain uses TRBV19 and TRBJ2-3; 9 nucleotides agree with TRBD2. Losses at the gene ends were 5 bases for V and 1 base for J; bases not matched to a gene: 7. This CDR3 has 16 residues. Germline V CDR1 and CDR2: LNHDA, SQIVND (reference sequence). In DNA, the CDR3 is TGTGCCAGTAGTCCAATAGCGGGGGCGGGCACAGATACGCAGTATTTT. As protein: CASSPIAGAGTDTQYF.

This chain links TRBV9 with TRBJ2-6; D gene unclear. The CDR3 contains 16 residues. CDR1 SGDLS and CDR2 YYNGEE come from the germline V gene. Deletions cut 2 bases from V and 12 bases from J, with 21 bases between. CDR3 bases: TGTGCCAGCAGCGTTAGTAGCCGAAGGCGATCCGGCGTCCTGACTTTC. Amino acids: CASSVSSRRRSGVLTF.

This sequence joins TRBV6-5 and TRBJ1-2; D not certain. The CDR3 spans 15 residues. Germline V gene data show CDR1 as MNHEY and CDR2 as SVGAGI. Between the trimmed V and J ends, which lost 2 bases and 5 bases, there was a span of 15 bases. The CDR3 nucleotides read TGTGCCAGCAGTTACGGGCAGTCGAGCAAATATGGCTACACCTTC. Translating gives CASSYGQSSKYGYTF.

In its sample, this clone was seen a few times. The sample has other DNA sequences that encode this CDR3 too. This chain connects TRBV6-5 to TRBJ2-2; tentatively, D is TRBD2 (5 bases). CDR1 MNHEY and CDR2 SVGAGI come from the germline V gene. V dropped 0 bases and J dropped 1 base, with 9 bases sitting between them. CDR3 length equals 16 residues. CDR3 protein: CASSYSGRGNTGELFF. The CDR3 bases are TGTGCCAGCAGTTACTCCGGACGGGGGAACACCGGGGAGCTGTTTTTT.

This rearrangement joins TRBV5-1 to TRBJ2-3; perhaps TRBD1 as D (6 bases). V lost 4 bases and J 6 bases, leaving 15 bases between the germline ends. Germline-derived CDR1 and CDR2 are SGHRS and YFSETQ. The CDR3 extends over 14 amino acids. CDR3 region: CASSKSTTGDTQYF. The CDR3, as DNA: TGCGCCAGCAGCAAGTCAACGACAGGCGATACGCAGTATTTT.

The chain carries TRBV5-4 and TRBJ2-7; TRBD2 might be the D (6 bases). This CDR3 has 16 amino acids. The germline CDR1 and CDR2 sequences are SGHNT and YYREEE (reference sequence). V lost 0 bases and J 7 bases, leaving 20 bases between the germline ends. CDR3: CASSLARGTSREEQYV. As DNA, the CDR3 is TGTGCCAGCAGCTTGGCCCGGGGGACTTCCCGGGAGGAGCAGTACGTC.

The chain links TRBV9 to TRBJ2-1; 7 bases are a match to TRBD1. J lost 2 bases, V lost 5 bases, and 7 bases had no gene match. The CDR3 consists of 15 residues. Germline CDR1 and CDR2: SGDLS and YYNGEE. The CDR3 DNA sequence: TGTGCCAGCAGTGTCCAGGGGGACCCCTACAATGAGCAGTTCTTC. Its translation is CASSVQGDPYNEQFF.

This chain uses TRBV2 with TRBJ2-7; the D gene is possibly TRBD1 (6 bases). Trimming pared 6 bases from V and 3 bases from J, leaving 12 bases between. The CDR3 runs to 13 residues. Germline V gene sequence: CDR1 SNHLY, CDR2 FYNNEI. As DNA, the CDR3 is TGTGCCAGCAGGTATCACAGGGTCTACGAGCAGTACGTC. Translating gives CASRYHRVYEQYV.

This clone was seen a handful of times. The chain recombines TRBV19 with TRBJ1-2; D gene ambiguous. Germline lookup yields CDR1 LNHDA and CDR2 SQIVND (reference sequence). This CDR3 spans 14 amino acids. V lost 4 bases to trimming and J lost 0 bases, with 9 bases between them. CDR3 amino acids: CASSTRDSNYGYTF. The CDR3 bases are TGTGCCAGTAGTACCCGGGATTCTAACTATGGCTACACCTTC.

The chain couples TRBV7-9 to TRBJ2-2; TRBD2 is a possible D gene (5 bases). Germline CDR1 reads SEHNR; CDR2 reads FQNEAQ (reference sequence). Trimming pared 6 bases from V and 2 bases from J, leaving 10 bases between. The CDR3 consists of 14 residues. The CDR3 coding sequence is TGTGCCAGCAGGCTAGCTGGCAACACCGGGGAGCTGTTTTTT. Its translation: CASRLAGNTGELFF.

V usage is TRBV5-1 and J usage is TRBJ2-1; 7 positions match TRBD2. The CDR3 sequence is 15 residues long. The V and J ends lost 4 bases and 0 bases, in that order; junction bases with no gene match: 4. From germline, CDR1 is SGHRS and CDR2 YFSETQ. The CDR3 coding sequence is TGCGCCAGCAGCGGTGGCGGGGGCTCCTACAATGAGCAGTTCTTC. It encodes CASSGGGGSYNEQFF.

The V gene is TRBV7-7, the J gene TRBJ2-3, with D hard to call. The germline V gene encodes CDR1 SSHAT and CDR2 FNYEAQ (reference sequence). Between the trimmed V and J ends, which lost 5 bases and 2 bases, there was a span of 11 bases. The CDR3 totals 14 residues. CDR3 sequence (DNA): TGTGCCAGCAGCCTTAGCCTTTCCACAGATACGCAGTATTTT. Its protein product is CASSLSLSTDTQYF.

J is TRBJ2-7 and V is TRBV18, with D unclear. The germline V gene has CDR1 KGHSH and CDR2 LQKENI. Trimming shortened V by 4 bases and J by 2 bases, and 15 bases separated the two germline ends. The CDR3 has 15 residues. The CDR3 region has the DNA TGTGCCAGCTCACTCTATTCTACTGAGCCCTACGAGCAGTACTTC. It codes for CASSLYSTEPYEQYF.

This sequence joins TRBV9 and TRBJ2-3, with TRBD2 as a possible D gene (5 bases). CDR3 length equals 15 residues. Germline V gene sequence: CDR1 SGDLS, CDR2 YYNGEE. V gave up 0 bases and J gave up 0 bases, with 8 bases separating them. The CDR3 region has the DNA TGTGCCAGCAGCGTAGCGGGGAGAAGCACAGATACGCAGTATTTT. It is translated as CASSVAGRSTDTQYF. Variable domain in full (rest from reference TRBV9 and TRBJ2-3): DSGVTQTPKHLITATGQRVTLRCSPRSGDLSVYWYQQSLDQGLQFLIQYYNGEERAKGNILERFSAQQFPDLHSELNLSSLELGDSALYFCASSVAGRSTDTQYFGPGTRLTVL.

The chain links TRBV3-1 (or the pseudogene TRBV3-2) to TRBJ2-7; no firm D call. In germline, CDR1 is LGHDT, CDR2 YNNKEL (reference sequence). The ends were cut back, 4 bases at V and 2 bases at J, with 9 bases in the middle. This CDR3 is built from 13 residues. In DNA, the CDR3 is TGTGCCAGCAGCCGCGGAGCGACCTACGAGCAGTACTTC. Protein product: CASSRGATYEQYF.

The genes are TRBV25-1 and TRBJ2-5; no definite D call. This CDR3 has 12 residues. V gave up 1 base and J gave up 3 bases, with 3 bases separating them. The germline gives CDR1 MGHDK, CDR2 SYGVNS. Here the CDR3 DNA reads TGTGCCAGCAGTGAATCAGAAGAGACCCAGTACTTC. It specifies CASSESEETQYF.